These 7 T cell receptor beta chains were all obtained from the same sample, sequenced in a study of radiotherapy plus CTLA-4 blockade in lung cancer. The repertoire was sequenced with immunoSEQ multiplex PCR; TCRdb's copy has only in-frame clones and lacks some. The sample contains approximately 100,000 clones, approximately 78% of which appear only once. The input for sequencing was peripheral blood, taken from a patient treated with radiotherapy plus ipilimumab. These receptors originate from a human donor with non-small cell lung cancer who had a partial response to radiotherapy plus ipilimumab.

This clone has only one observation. The CDR3 nucleotides are TGTGCCACCAGCAGAGATTGGACTAGTCGAGCTGAGCAGTTCTTC. This codes for CATSRDWTSRAEQFF. V gene TRBV15 combines with J gene TRBJ2-1, with 7 nucleotides matching TRBD2. V lost 0 bases to trimming and J lost 9 bases; unmatched junction nucleotides: 8. Germline loops: CDR1 LNHNV, CDR2 YYDKDF (reference sequence). This CDR3 is 15 amino acids long.

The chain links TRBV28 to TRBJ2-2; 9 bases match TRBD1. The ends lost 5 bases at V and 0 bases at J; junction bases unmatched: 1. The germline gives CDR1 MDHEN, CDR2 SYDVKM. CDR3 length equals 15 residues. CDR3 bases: TGTGCCAGCAGTACAGGGGGCGCGAACACCGGGGAGCTGTTTTTT. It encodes CASSTGGANTGELFF. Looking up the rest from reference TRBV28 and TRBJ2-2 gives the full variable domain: DVKVTQSSRYLVKRTGEKVFLECVQDMDHENMFWYRQDPGLGLRLIYFSYDVKMKEKGDIPEGYSVSREKKERFSLILESASTNQTSMYLCASSTGGANTGELFFGEGSRLTVL.

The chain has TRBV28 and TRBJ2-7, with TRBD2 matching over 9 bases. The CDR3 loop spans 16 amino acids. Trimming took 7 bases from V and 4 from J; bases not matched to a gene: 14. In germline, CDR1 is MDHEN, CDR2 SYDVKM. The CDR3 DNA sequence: TGTGCCAGCATAGCGGGAGCGAATCCTATGTATTACGAGCAGTACTTC. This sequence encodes CASIAGANPMYYEQYF.

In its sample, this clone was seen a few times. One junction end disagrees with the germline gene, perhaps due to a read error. Written as DNA, the CDR3 is TGTGCCAGCAGTTTTGGGGGTCGGGACTATTTGGATTTT. Translating gives CASSFGGRDYLDF. The rearrangement uses TRBV28 and TRBJ2-3; 7 positions match TRBD2. The CDR3 is made up of 13 amino acids. Germline-derived CDR1 and CDR2 are MDHEN and SYDVKM. The whole variable domain, filled in from reference TRBV28 and TRBJ2-3, reads DVKVTQSSRYLVKRTGEKVFLECVQDMDHENMFWYRQDPGLGLRLIYFSYDVKMKEKGDIPEGYSVSREKKERFSLILESASTNQTSMYLCASSFGGRDYLDFGPGTRLTVL.

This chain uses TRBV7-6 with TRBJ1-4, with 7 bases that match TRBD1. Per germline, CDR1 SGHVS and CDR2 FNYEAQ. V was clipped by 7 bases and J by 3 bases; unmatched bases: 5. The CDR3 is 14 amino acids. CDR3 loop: CASKGASANEKLFF. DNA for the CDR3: TGTGCCAGCAAGGGGGCCAGCGCTAATGAAAAACTGTTTTTT.

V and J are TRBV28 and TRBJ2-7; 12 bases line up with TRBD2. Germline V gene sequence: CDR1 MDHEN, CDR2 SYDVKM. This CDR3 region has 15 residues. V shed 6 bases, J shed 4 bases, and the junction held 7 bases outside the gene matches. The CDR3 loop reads CASRSSGRAGYEQYF. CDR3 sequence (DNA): TGTGCCAGCAGGTCTAGCGGGAGGGCCGGATACGAGCAGTACTTC.

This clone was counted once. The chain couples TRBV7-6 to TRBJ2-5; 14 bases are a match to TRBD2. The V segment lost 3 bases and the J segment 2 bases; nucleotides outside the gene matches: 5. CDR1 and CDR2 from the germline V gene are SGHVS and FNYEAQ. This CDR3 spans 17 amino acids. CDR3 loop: CASSFGLAGGNQETQYF. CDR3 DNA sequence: TGTGCCAGCAGCTTCGGACTAGCGGGAGGCAATCAAGAGACCCAGTACTTC.